The T cell receptor beta chain described here comes from a study of cytomegalovirus exposure and HLA in healthy donors. Looking at the study overall: Early release data held tens of millions of unique TCRs from HLA-typed donors. Study-wide results and limits: Cytomegalovirus-associated TCR beta chains were listed, numbering approximately 150. Donor immune exposure was known only as CMV serostatus.

Comments on this clone: The antigen is not known. Distinct nucleotide sequences in the sample also encode this CDR3.

Germline values: CDR1 SGHDT, CDR2 YYEEEE. V shed 3 bases and J shed 4 bases, with 8 bases lying between them. The CDR3 extends over 13 amino acids. 60 Vbeta and 13 Jbeta primers were used in PCR. TCRdb's table, derived via immunoSEQ multiplex PCR, lists solely in-frame clones and lacks some. The table shows under 150,000 clones, with around 81% occurring only once. The receptor was isolated from a woman aged 50 to 65 in good health and CMV-seronegative. The sequencing sample was made of PBMCs. The chain employs TRBV5-6 and TRBJ2-1; D remains ambiguous. This CDR3 reads CASSSTGYNEQFF. The CDR3 DNA reads as TGTGCCAGCAGCTCCACGGGTTACAATGAGCAGTTCTTC.